This TCR beta chain was found in a study of T cells in Graves' hyperthyroidism and ophthalmopathy. Ten or more counts support this clonotype. Its matching antigen is unknown. Those patients with uncontrolled infection, other autoimmune disease, pregnancy or lactation were excluded. On the basis of clinical symptoms, serum thyroxine and TRAb, thyroid ultrasound and orbital computed tomography, diagnoses were made. When hyperthyroidism was first diagnosed, the blood sample was taken, preceding any ophthalmopathy symptoms. Study-level points and caveats: In the analysis, a 13 V-J model separated ophthalmopathy from stable hyperthyroidism.

Researchers amplified the TCR beta CDR3 regions from RNA transcripts. The primer set for the first-round RT-PCR of the TCR CDR3 was HTBI. In TCRdb, the multiplex PCR reads were re-called with MiXCR into one record per CDR3 protein. The sample contains 130,000 or so distinct CDR3 sequences, around 20% of which appear only once. In germline, CDR1 is SGHRS, CDR2 YFSETQ. The V gene end was trimmed by 3 bases and the J gene end by 8 bases; junction bases not matched to a gene: 5. There are 13 residues in the CDR3. The sample was blood. The receptor was isolated from a woman aged 50 to 60 with Graves' hyperthyroidism that later progressed to Graves' ophthalmopathy. This chain connects TRBV5-1 to TRBJ1-2; 9 nucleotides match TRBD1. Written as DNA, the CDR3 is TGCGCCAGCAGCTCACAGGGGGCGCGCGGCTACACCTTC. This sequence encodes CASSSQGARGYTF. The variable domain in full, with the rest retrieved from reference TRBV5-1 and TRBJ1-2, is KAGVTQTPRYLIKTRGQQVTLSCSPISGHRSVSWYQQTPGQGLQFLFEYFSETQRNKGNFPGRFSGRQFSNSRSEMNVSTLELGDSALYLCASSSQGARGYTFGSGTRLTVV.